A single TCR beta chain is shown here with its context. Its specificity is unknown. This entry belongs to a study of T-cell memory formation after mild COVID-19. Study-level background: TCR clusters were mostly donor specific.

Germline trimming cut 5 bases from V and 4 bases from J; bases unmatched to any gene: 11. The CDR3 contains 15 residues. Germline lookup yields CDR1 SGHRS and CDR2 YFSETQ. Study-level findings and limits: From day 15 to 85, contracting clones were balanced between CD4 and CD8, whereas later expanders leaned toward CD4+.

TCRdb used MiXCR to reprocess the 5' RACE reads, holding one entry per CDR3 protein. The sample records hundreds of thousands of distinct CDR3 sequences, approximately 20% being singletons. Source material: PBMCs or a T cell subset sorted from them (not recorded which). This TCR was recovered from a man between 18 and 29 years old who had mild COVID-19 (a few samples of this study predate the infection). Cell type and time point are not known. V is TRBV5-1 and J is TRBJ1-1; 7 bases fit TRBD1. CDR3 residues: CASRTGESSRTEAFF. The CDR3 nucleotides are TGCGCCAGCAGAACAGGGGAATCAAGCCGCACTGAAGCTTTCTTT.